Shown below are 14 T cell receptor beta chains from a single sample sequenced in a study of T-cell reconstitution after alpha-beta-depleted transplantation in children. For TCRbeta, the library was prepared with unique molecular identifiers. In TCRdb, the PCR reads were re-called with MiXCR into one record per CDR3 protein. The sample comprises around 240,000 distinct CDR3 sequences, roughly a tenth of which are singletons, and about 5% rests with the top ten. Sample: PBMCs from the stem cell graft donor, taken from the stem cell graft. These TCRs come from a human donor who donated a stem cell graft to a child with SCID.

This clonotype was seen only a few times. CDR3: CASRQGGGYTF. CDR3 DNA: TGTGCCAGCAGACAGGGGGGAGGCTACACCTTC. This chain joins TRBV2 and TRBJ1-2; 8 bases map to TRBD1. The CDR3 runs 11 residues. In germline, CDR1 is SNHLY, CDR2 FYNNEI. Unmatched junction bases numbered 2, after V lost 6 bases and J lost 8 bases.

In the case of this clonotype: This may arise from a read error, as a much more abundant clone is one base away. V usage is TRBV2 and J usage is TRBJ2-1; the D gene is possibly TRBD2 (6 bases). Germline V gene lookup returns CDR1 SNHLY and CDR2 FYNNEI. Trimming took off 0 bases at V and 4 bases at J, with 10 bases between the two ends. This CDR3 is 15 amino acids long. Here the CDR3 DNA reads TGTGCCAGCAGTGAAGCGCAGGACTATTACAATGAGCAGTTCTTC. Protein sequence: CASSEAQDYYNEQFF.

This clonotype was seen at least ten times. CDR3 nucleotides: TGTGCCAGCAAAGGACAGGCGTACGCTGAAGCTTTCTTT. Translated, it gives CASKGQAYAEAFF. The chain is built from TRBV2 and TRBJ1-1, with 7 bases matching TRBD1. The V gene's germline CDR1 is SNHLY and CDR2 FYNNEI. The CDR3 spans 13 residues. V was pared by 7 bases and J by 6 bases, with 8 bases of the junction left unmatched.

This clonotype has a count of ten or more. This chain uses TRBV12-3 or TRBV12-4 with TRBJ1-2; D is undetermined. Trimming stripped 8 bases from V and 2 bases from J, with 9 bases between. The CDR3 covers 12 residues. CDR3 sequence: CASSAGNYGYTF. The CDR3 region has the DNA TGTGCCAGCTCGGCGGGGAACTATGGCTACACCTTC.

This clonotype has at least ten counts. The chain uses TRBV7-2 and TRBJ2-1; 9 bases are a match to TRBD2. Trimming at V came to 5 bases and at J to 6 bases, leaving 11 bases not matched to a gene. CDR3 length: 16 residues. Per the germline V gene, CDR1 is SGHTA and CDR2 is FQGNSA. CDR3 sequence reads: CASSINAGGQINEQFF. The CDR3 DNA follows: TGTGCCAGCAGCATAAATGCGGGGGGGCAGATCAATGAGCAGTTCTTC.

This clonotype was seen many times. The J gene is TRBJ2-3, the V gene TRBV6-4; TRBD2 aligns across 8 bases. In germline, CDR1 is MRHNA, CDR2 SNTAGT. After removal of 4 bases from V and 0 bases from J, the junction contained 6 bases not matched to a gene. This CDR3 region has 16 residues. CDR3 amino acids: CASSARSGESTDTQYF. In DNA, the CDR3 is TGTGCCAGCAGTGCCCGTAGCGGGGAGAGCACAGATACGCAGTATTTT.

This clonotype was observed many times. V is TRBV2 and J is TRBJ2-2, with 7 bases fitting TRBD1. With 10 bases clipped from V and 1 base from J, the junction kept 6 bases outside the gene matches. Looked up from germline, CDR1 is SNHLY and CDR2 is FYNNEI. The CDR3 sequence is 14 residues long. The CDR3 DNA follows: TGTGCCACCGCCCGGACAGGGAACACCGGGGAGCTGTTTTTT. Residues: CATARTGNTGELFF.

This clonotype was seen many times. This sequence joins TRBV5-1 and TRBJ1-1; D is unresolved. Germline CDR1 reads SGHRS; CDR2 reads YFSETQ. V lost 7 bases and J 4 bases, leaving 17 bases between the germline ends. This CDR3 comprises 14 residues. The CDR3 is CASRGVHGVTEAFF. The CDR3 nucleotides read TGCGCCAGCCGCGGGGTGCATGGGGTCACTGAAGCTTTCTTT.

The CDR3, as DNA: TGTGCCAGCAGCCGAGGCATTATAGGGACCTACGAGCAGTACTTC. It encodes CASSRGIIGTYEQYF. This chain joins TRBV6-1 and TRBJ2-7; D is undetermined. The germline gives CDR1 MNHNS, CDR2 SASEGT. The CDR3 has 15 amino acids. The ends were cut back, 6 bases at V and 2 bases at J, with 17 bases in the middle.

This clonotype was counted many times. The chain carries TRBV29-1 and TRBJ1-2, with D perhaps matching TRBD1 (5 bases). This CDR3 has 13 amino acids. Germline CDR1 and CDR2: SQVTM and ANQGSEA. Trimming cost V 7 bases and J 6 bases, with 18 bases left between them. CDR3 coding DNA: TGCAGCGACGCGGGGGTAGGGTGGGATGGCTACACCTTC. Its protein product is CSDAGVGWDGYTF.

This clonotype was detected ten times or more. V usage is TRBV5-1 and J usage is TRBJ2-5; D gene uncertain. V dropped 0 bases and J dropped 5 bases, with 8 bases sitting between them. This CDR3 is 13 amino acids long. Germline assignment: CDR1 SGHRS and CDR2 YFSETQ. The CDR3 reads CASSLAGWETQYF. CDR3 in DNA: TGCGCCAGCAGCTTGGCCGGGTGGGAGACCCAGTACTTC.

The table lists this clonotype with many counts. The chain carries TRBV5-1 and TRBJ2-1; weak D call: TRBD1 (6 bases). The CDR3 covers 14 residues. The germline V gene has CDR1 SGHRS and CDR2 YFSETQ. The V gene lost 0 bases and the J gene lost 2 bases, with 6 bases spanning the gap. CDR3 sequence reads: CASSLDRAYNEQFF. The DNA for the CDR3 is TGCGCCAGCAGCTTGGACAGGGCCTACAATGAGCAGTTCTTC. Variable domain in full (rest from reference TRBV5-1 and TRBJ2-1): KAGVTQTPRYLIKTRGQQVTLSCSPISGHRSVSWYQQTPGQGLQFLFEYFSETQRNKGNFPGRFSGRQFSNSRSEMNVSTLELGDSALYLCASSLDRAYNEQFFGPGTRLTVL.

This clonotype occurred many times. The rearrangement links TRBV19 to TRBJ1-5; 7 bases fit TRBD1. There are 16 residues in the CDR3. V trimming: 7 bases; J trimming: 8 bases; junction bases outside the gene matches: 17. Germline assignment: CDR1 LNHDA and CDR2 SQIVND (reference sequence). CDR3 nucleotide sequence: TGTGCCAGTATACTCAGCGGACAGGACCCCTTTGAGCCCCAGCATTTT. Translating gives CASILSGQDPFEPQHF.

This clonotype was recorded at least ten times. V is TRBV29-1 and J is TRBJ2-5; D unresolved. This CDR3 is built from 12 residues. Germline V CDR1 and CDR2: SQVTM, ANQGSEA. Between the trimmed V and J ends, which lost 6 bases and 0 bases, there was a span of 8 bases. As DNA, the CDR3 is TGCAGCGTCCACAGAGACCAAGAGACCCAGTACTTC. Its protein product is CSVHRDQETQYF.